This T cell receptor beta chain was recorded in a study of blood T cell repertoires in COVID-19. The overall study: Sources were T cells, B-cell-depleted T cells, or PBMCs; the material itself was cDNA or gDNA.

TCRdb keeps only in-frame clones here, not all; method: immunoSEQ multiplex PCR. Of about 90,000 clones listed, roughly 90% are singletons. V was clipped by 1 base and J by 0 bases, with 15 bases between them. Germline values: CDR1 SGHVS, CDR2 FQNEAQ. The CDR3 has 18 amino acids. The TCR originated in a man aged 50 to 59 with COVID-19, enrolled during active disease. The sample comprised peripheral blood. The chain combines TRBV7-8 with TRBJ2-2; D is possibly TRBD2 (6 bases). The CDR3: CASSLDLVAGPNTGELFF. The DNA for the CDR3 is TGTGCCAGCAGCTTAGATTTGGTGGCGGGGCCGAACACCGGGGAGCTGTTTTTT. Looking up the rest from reference TRBV7-8 and TRBJ2-2 gives the full variable domain: GAGVSQSPRYKVAKRGQDVALRCDPISGHVSLFWYQQALGQGPEFLTYFQNEAQLDKSGLPSDRFFAERPEGSVSTLKIQRTQQEDSAVYLCASSLDLVAGPNTGELFFGEGSRLTVL.